A selection of T cell receptor beta chains follows, all from one sample in a study of shared clonotypes between healthy human individuals. TCRdb keeps only in-frame clones here, not all; method: immunoSEQ multiplex PCR. In the table there are some 1.5 million clones, 95% to 99% of which are singletons. Sequencing was performed on naive CD4+ T cells sorted from blood. The receptor source for this set is a man aged 30 to 45 in good health. CDR3s include the opening cysteine and the closing phenylalanine or tryptophan. The D gene is left open where the match is weak. For some rows the clone size is stated as once, few or many, or as a class when expanded; others skip it.

>TRBJ2-3|TRBV5-1|TRBD2|NA
CASSLASGVPGTQYF
>TRBJ2-5|TRBV2|TRBD1|once
CASMTGDPRTQYF
>TRBJ2-7|TRBV9|TRBD2|NA
CASSPSSASGSYEQYF
>TRBJ2-5|TRBV18|TRBD1|NA
CASSPTGTGVVETQYF
>TRBJ2-3|TRBV4-3|TRBD2|NA
CASSPSGRSSTDTQYF
>TRBJ2-3|TRBV6-4|NA|NA
CASVFGRDTDTQYF
>TRBJ1-1|TRBV7-8|TRBD1|NA
CASSLGKGRGDTEAFF
>TRBJ2-2|TRBV6-1|NA|NA
CASKATNTGELFF
>TRBJ2-7|TRBV7-3|TRBD2|NA
CASSSPAGEPYEQYF
>TRBJ2-3|TRBV29-1|TRBD2|once
CSFSGKDDTQYF
>TRBJ2-1|TRBV5-1|TRBD2|NA
CASSLAGTSGLNEQFF
>TRBJ2-1|TRBV5-4|TRBD2|NA
CAKNEAGGPVNEQFF
>TRBJ1-2|TRBV5-4|NA|NA
CASGLKSGYTF
>TRBJ2-5|TRBV11-2|TRBD2|NA
CASSLGLAGPKETQYF
>TRBJ1-3|TRBV28|NA|NA
CASRTSPGKNTIYF
>TRBJ2-5|TRBV5-1|NA|NA
CASTPEGGVETQYF
>TRBJ1-3|TRBV18|NA|NA
CASSPGVYSGNTIYF